The clone carrying this TCR beta chain was found many times. Antigen specificity is unknown. This entry is derived from a study of identical twins. General study results and limits: It was possible that invariant MAIT and iNKT cells partly confounded the zero-insertion analyses.

Each CDR3 protein is one row after TCRdb ran MiXCR on the 5' RACE reads. Of approximately 690,000 distinct CDR3 sequences listed, 5.5% to 6.5% are singletons. The sequenced sample consisted of naive T cells sorted from blood. The sequence came from a man in his late teens or twenties in good health.

CDR3 sequence reads: CSVEAGQPQETQYF. The DNA of the CDR3 is TGCAGCGTTGAAGCGGGACAACCACAAGAGACCCAGTACTTC. The chain joins TRBV29-1 to TRBJ2-5, with a tentative D call TRBD1 (6 bases). In germline, CDR1 is SQVTM, CDR2 ANQGSEA. Deletions cut 1 base from V and 2 bases from J, with 11 bases between. The CDR3 contains 14 residues.